This T cell receptor beta chain was observed in a study of OX40 agonist ivuxolimab in advanced cancers. Study context: Mean age approximately 59 years, range 23 to 79; approximately 83% male.

Germline-derived CDR1 and CDR2 are GTSNPN and SVGIG (reference sequence). The CDR3 totals 14 residues. V was pared by 2 bases and J by 5 bases, with 8 bases of the junction left unmatched. TCRdb's table, derived via immunoSEQ multiplex PCR, lists solely in-frame clones and lacks some. The sample includes 100,000 or so clones, around 85% of them seen just once. Sequenced material: CD4+ or CD8+ T cells sorted from blood, taken in a trial of the OX40 agonist ivuxolimab. This chain joins TRBV30 and TRBJ2-5, with 7 bases lining up with TRBD1. This clonotype was obtained from an adult with an advanced solid tumor such as melanoma, head and neck, liver or kidney cancer. The CDR3 nucleotides read TGTGCCTGGAGTTTGACAGGGTTACGCGAGACCCAGTACTTC. It translates to CAWSLTGLRETQYF. The full variable domain, rest sourced from reference TRBV30 and TRBJ2-5, is SQTIHQWPATLVQPVGSPLSLECTVEGTSNPNLYWYRQAAGRGLQLLFYSVGIGQISSEVPQNLSASRPQDRQFILSSKKLLLSDSGFYLCAWSLTGLRETQYFGPGTRLLVL.